The following is a T cell receptor (beta chain) sequence with its context. Unmatched junction bases numbered 13, after V lost 5 bases and J lost 4 bases. From germline, CDR1 is SGHVS and CDR2 FNYEAQ. This CDR3 is 17 amino acids long. Per the study methods: Estimates of nucleated cell counts were drawn from the amplification of reference gene primers. Measured with immunoSEQ multiplex PCR; TCRdb has only the in-frame clones, and not every one. The V and J calls and the clone size are those of that table, but D and trimming were determined from the DNA. The sample carries roughly 140,000 clones, 75% to 90% recorded once. This sample is part of a study of blood T cell repertoires in COVID-19. About the research overall: Samples came from the United States, Italy and Spain, spanning acute and convalescent COVID-19. In each case, the material was cDNA or gDNA derived from T cells, B-cell-depleted T cells, or PBMCs.

The clonotype originates from a woman aged 55-75 years with active COVID-19. The chain carries TRBV7-6 and TRBJ2-5; 10 nucleotides line up with TRBD2. The sequenced sample was peripheral blood. The CDR3 spells CASSKRGGTSVGETQYF. The CDR3 DNA is TGTGCCAGCAGCAAGAGAGGTGGGACTAGCGTCGGAGAGACCCAGTACTTC.